Below are 28 T cell receptor beta chains sequenced from a single sample in a study of CD8 T cells in Susac syndrome. An input of roughly 0.5 to 1 ug of RNA was subjected to reverse transcription using random hexamers. TCRdb re-derived calls from the immunoSEQ multiplex PCR reads in MiXCR, one entry per CDR3 protein. The sample has some 150,000 distinct CDR3 sequences; 85% to 95% are singletons. What was sequenced was CD4+ T cells from PBMCs. The source of these receptors is a human donor with Susac syndrome.

V gene TRBV6-4 combines with J gene TRBJ2-3; D not certain. This CDR3 region has 13 residues. Germline CDR1 reads MRHNA; CDR2 reads SNTAGT. V lost 0 bases and J lost 2, with 3 bases in between. DNA of the CDR3: TGTGCCAGCAGTGACTCGCACACAGATACGCAGTATTTT. It is translated as CASSDSHTDTQYF.

The gene calls are TRBV7-2 and TRBJ2-1, with D perhaps given as TRBD1 or TRBD2 (5 bases each). The CDR3 length is 14 residues. V lost 3 bases to trimming and J lost 6 bases, with 12 bases between them. Germline CDR1 SGHTA, CDR2 FQGNSA. The CDR3 loop reads CASSLSRDVNEQFF. DNA of the CDR3: TGTGCCAGCAGCTTGTCCAGGGACGTCAATGAGCAGTTCTTC.

V is TRBV20-1 and J is TRBJ2-7; D might be TRBD1 or TRBD2, each matching 5 bases. CDR1 is DFQATT and CDR2 is SNEGSKA in the germline V gene (reference sequence). CDR3 size: 13 residues. V was clipped by 6 bases and J by 3 bases, with 15 bases between them. Written as DNA, the CDR3 is TGCAGTGCCTCTCCGGGACCGAACTACGAGCAGTACTTC. Translation: CSASPGPNYEQYF.

This chain links TRBV6-6 with TRBJ1-2; 7 bases align to TRBD1. The V gene end was trimmed by 6 bases and the J gene end by 7 bases; junction bases not matched to a gene: 8. The germline CDR1 and CDR2 sequences are MNHNY and SVGAGI (reference sequence). This CDR3 comprises 13 residues. The CDR3 loop reads CASSSRQGSGYTF. The DNA for the CDR3 is TGTGCCAGCAGCTCCCGACAGGGTAGTGGCTACACCTTC.

This chain links TRBV11-2 with TRBJ2-1; perhaps TRBD2 as D (5 bases). V shed 3 bases and J shed 0 bases, with 12 bases lying between them. CDR3 size: 16 residues. Per germline, CDR1 SGHAT and CDR2 FQNNGV. The CDR3 sequence is CASSFERTLSYNEQFF. The CDR3 nucleotides read TGTGCCAGCAGCTTCGAGCGGACCCTCTCCTACAATGAGCAGTTCTTC.

The rearrangement links TRBV20-1 to TRBJ1-5; 7 positions agree with TRBD1. With V trimmed by 8 bases and J by 4 bases, 5 bases remained unmatched. Germline CDR1 DFQATT, CDR2 SNEGSKA (reference sequence). The CDR3 runs 12 residues. The CDR3 DNA follows: TGCAGTTCCCAGACAGGGAATCAGCCCCAGCATTTT. Amino acids: CSSQTGNQPQHF.

The chain links TRBV29-1 to TRBJ1-5, with D perhaps TRBD1 (5 bases). Germline V gene sequence: CDR1 SQVTM, CDR2 ANQGSEA. The CDR3 runs 15 residues. V was cut by 4 bases and J by 2 bases, with 15 bases left in between. The CDR3 DNA follows: TGCAGCGTTGCCCTAAATTCGGGGGGCAATCAGCCCCAGCATTTT. Translating gives CSVALNSGGNQPQHF.

The chain has TRBV18 and TRBJ2-5, with D tentatively TRBD2 (5 bases). Germline values: CDR1 KGHSH, CDR2 LQKENI. The V and J ends lost 3 bases and 3 bases respectively, with 17 bases between them. This CDR3 spans 16 amino acids. Here the CDR3 DNA reads TGTGCCAGCTCACCTCGGGTCCGGGGAAGCGAAGAGACCCAGTACTTC. This codes for CASSPRVRGSEETQYF.

Only one count was recorded for this clonotype. V usage is TRBV28 and J usage is TRBJ2-2, with 12 bases fitting TRBD2. Per germline, CDR1 MDHEN and CDR2 SYDVKM. The junction had 12 bases not matched to a gene; V was cut back by 5 bases and J by 5 bases. This CDR3 is 18 amino acids long. CDR3 residues: CASSTPGLAGGPTGELFF. The CDR3 DNA sequence: TGTGCCAGCAGTACCCCGGGCCTAGCGGGGGGGCCGACCGGGGAGCTGTTTTTT.

The chain employs TRBV29-1 and TRBJ2-3, with D tentatively TRBD2 (6 bases). The germline gives CDR1 SQVTM, CDR2 ANQGSEA. This CDR3 has 15 amino acids. Trimming cost V 4 bases and J 3 bases, with 17 bases left between them. The DNA of the CDR3 is TGCAGCGTTGGGAGACTAGGGGCCAGGACAGATACGCAGTATTTT. It codes for CSVGRLGARTDTQYF.

The count of this clonotype is one. The DNA for the CDR3 is TGTGCCAGCAGCGGGAGTAGGTTGGATACGCAGTATTTT. Translating gives CASSGSRLDTQYF. The J gene is TRBJ2-3, the V gene TRBV7-3, with a weak D call TRBD2 (5 bases). The V and J ends lost 5 bases and 6 bases respectively, with 12 bases between them. CDR3 size: 13 residues. Germline assignment: CDR1 SGHTA and CDR2 FQGTGA.

This chain connects TRBV28 to TRBJ2-5, with TRBD1 identical over 7 bases. Germline CDR1 is MDHEN and CDR2 is SYDVKM. With V trimmed by 2 bases and J by 4 bases, 4 bases remained unmatched. This CDR3 has 14 amino acids. CDR3 nucleotide sequence: TGTGCCAGCAGTTTAGTAAGGGGGCGAGAGACCCAGTACTTC. Translated, it gives CASSLVRGRETQYF.

The chain links TRBV2 to TRBJ2-1, with 7 positions matching TRBD1. This CDR3 spans 16 amino acids. Germline V gene data show CDR1 as SNHLY and CDR2 as FYNNEI. The V segment lost 6 bases and the J segment 9 bases; nucleotides outside the gene matches: 17. The CDR3 spells CASSKPSDRDGGEQFF. In DNA form, the CDR3 reads TGTGCCAGCAGCAAACCTTCCGACAGGGACGGTGGTGAGCAGTTCTTC.

This chain joins TRBV20-1 and TRBJ2-4; a weak D match, TRBD2 (6 bases). V lost 5 bases and J 0 bases, leaving 23 bases between the germline ends. In germline, CDR1 is DFQATT, CDR2 SNEGSKA (reference sequence). This CDR3 spans 18 amino acids. CDR3 region: CSALPLSGSLLAKNIQYF. The CDR3 DNA is TGCAGTGCTCTTCCCCTGAGCGGGTCCCTCCTAGCCAAAAACATTCAGTACTTC.

The rearrangement uses TRBV6-5 and TRBJ2-7; no clear D. The V gene lost 6 bases and the J gene lost 0 bases, with 12 bases spanning the gap. This CDR3 spans 14 amino acids. Germline CDR1 MNHEY, CDR2 SVGAGI. The CDR3 DNA reads TGTGCCAGCAGCGCGAGTTTATTCTCCTACGAGCAGTACTTC. Encoded protein: CASSASLFSYEQYF.

The chain carries TRBV7-9 and TRBJ2-1; TRBD2 is a possible D gene (5 bases). V lost 6 bases, J lost 0 bases, and 9 bases lay in between. CDR1 and CDR2 (germline): SEHNR, FQNEAQ (reference sequence). The CDR3 length is 14 residues. CDR3 sequence: CASSLGSSYNEQFF. As DNA, the CDR3 is TGTGCCAGCAGTCTAGGGAGCTCCTACAATGAGCAGTTCTTC.

The chain combines TRBV20-1 with TRBJ1-1, with 11 bases matching TRBD1. This CDR3 has 16 residues. J gave up 0 bases and V 1 base, and 4 bases lay outside the gene matches. Looked up from germline, CDR1 is DFQATT and CDR2 is SNEGSKA (reference sequence). The CDR3 protein is CSARVGQGALNTEAFF. The CDR3 DNA reads as TGCAGTGCTAGAGTCGGACAGGGGGCTTTGAACACTGAAGCTTTCTTT.

The V call is TRBV12-3 or TRBV12-4, the J call TRBJ2-7, with 7 bases lining up with TRBD1. The CDR3 loop spans 14 amino acids. The ends lost 7 bases at V and 3 bases at J; junction bases unmatched: 9. In nucleotides, the CDR3 is TGTGCCAGCACTGCTTGGGACAGTGGCTACGAGCAGTACTTC. It yields the protein CASTAWDSGYEQYF.

V is TRBV7-9 and J is TRBJ2-6; 8 nucleotides align to TRBD1. J gave up 0 bases and V 5 bases, and 6 bases lay outside the gene matches. Germline CDR1 SEHNR, CDR2 FQNEAQ (reference sequence). There are 17 residues in the CDR3. The CDR3 sequence is CASSEQGVRSGANVLTF. CDR3 DNA sequence: TGTGCCAGCAGCGAACAGGGGGTCCGCTCTGGGGCCAACGTCCTGACTTTC.

The CDR3, as DNA: TGTGCCAGCAGCTTAAACATGCTTGGCTACACCTTC. Translated: CASSLNMLGYTF. The chain is built from TRBV7-2 and TRBJ1-2; D unclear. Trimming stripped 2 bases from V and 7 bases from J, with 8 bases between. The germline V gene encodes CDR1 SGHTA and CDR2 FQGNSA. The CDR3 is 12 amino acids.

The chain combines TRBV30 with TRBJ1-2, with a possible D match to TRBD1 (6 bases). CDR1 is GTSNPN and CDR2 is SVGIG in the germline V gene (reference sequence). The CDR3 sequence is 17 residues long. With 1 base removed from V and 1 base from J, the gap between germline ends came to 19 bases. The CDR3 DNA reads TGTGCCTGGAGTGGAACGGCAGGGGAGGGGTTTAACTATGGCTACACCTTC. Amino acids: CAWSGTAGEGFNYGYTF.

The count of this clonotype is one. Here the CDR3 reads CASSLRGGGFHEQYF. CDR3 nucleotide sequence: TGTGCCAGCAGCCTCAGAGGGGGGGGCTTTCACGAGCAGTACTTC. The chain combines TRBV3-1 with TRBJ2-7; D may be TRBD2 (7 bases). The CDR3 sequence is 15 residues long. Per the germline V gene, CDR1 is LGHDT and CDR2 is YNNKEL (reference sequence). The ends were cut back, 4 bases at V and 5 bases at J, with 18 bases in the middle.

The chain couples TRBV4-1 to TRBJ2-4; D is unclear. V lost 5 bases, J lost 0 bases, and 26 bases lay in between. Per the germline V gene, CDR1 is MGHRA and CDR2 is YSYEKL. The CDR3 runs to 20 residues. The CDR3 reads CASSSESGLTERVAKNIQYF. The CDR3 DNA is TGCGCCAGCAGCTCAGAATCGGGTCTAACGGAGAGAGTAGCCAAAAACATTCAGTACTTC.

This chain joins TRBV12-5 and TRBJ2-1, with 8 bases lining up with TRBD1. The CDR3 has 13 amino acids. CDR1 is LGHNT, CDR2 FRNRAP, per germline. V lost 4 bases, J lost 10 bases, and 6 bases stayed unmatched. DNA for the CDR3: TGTGCTAGTGGTTACACCACAGGGGGAGAGCAGTTCTTC. As protein: CASGYTTGGEQFF.

This chain connects TRBV6-4 to TRBJ1-1; D might be TRBD1 (5 bases). V was trimmed by 4 bases and J by 6 bases, leaving 15 bases between them. The CDR3 has 14 amino acids. Germline CDR1 is MRHNA and CDR2 is SNTAGT. The CDR3 DNA sequence: TGTGCCAGCAGTGCGGGGGGGACCAACGCTGAAGCTTTCTTT. Translated: CASSAGGTNAEAFF.

CDR3 sequence (DNA): TGTGCCTGGAGTCATGCAGGGGGCAATCAGCCCCAGCATTTT. Its translation: CAWSHAGGNQPQHF. V and J are TRBV30 and TRBJ1-5, with D possibly TRBD1 on 6 matching bases. Trimming shortened V by 2 bases and J by 2 bases, and 10 bases separated the two germline ends. The CDR3 has 14 amino acids. Germline V gives CDR1 GTSNPN, CDR2 SVGIG (reference sequence).

The chain joins TRBV6-1 to TRBJ2-3; no reliable D call. With 7 bases removed from V and 4 bases from J, the gap between germline ends came to 3 bases. The CDR3 runs 10 residues. Germline CDR1 and CDR2: MNHNS and SASEGT. The CDR3 sequence: CASTADTQYF. CDR3 DNA sequence: TGTGCCAGCACCGCAGATACGCAGTATTTT.

The chain links TRBV28 to TRBJ1-2, with unresolved D. There are 13 residues in the CDR3. V lost 3 bases, J lost 6 bases, and 11 bases lay in between. Germline-derived CDR1 and CDR2 are MDHEN and SYDVKM. CDR3 DNA sequence: TGTGCCAGCAGTTTTTACCCAAGGGATGGCTACACCTTC. It yields the protein CASSFYPRDGYTF.